These T cell receptor beta chains were read from a single sample in a study of OX40 agonist ivuxolimab in advanced cancers. The protocol was immunoSEQ multiplex PCR, while the TCRdb copy is restricted to in-frame clones and leaves out a portion. The table shows about 45,000 clones, with roughly 94% occurring only once. The source material was CD4+ or CD8+ T cells sorted from blood, sampled in a trial of the OX40 agonist ivuxolimab. Receptors originate from an adult with an advanced solid tumor such as melanoma, head and neck, liver or kidney cancer. Both conserved end residues are part of each CDR3. Each record gives: D gene, clone size, V gene, J gene, CDR3 length, CDR3 DNA, CDR3 protein. D genes are given only for firm matches. Some rows have no size entry. The others give once, few or many, or a class for an expanded clone.

NA	NA	TRBV5-1	TRBJ2-6	18	TGCGCCAGCAGACCGACAGGTTTCACTGCCTCTGGGGCCAACGTCCTGACTTTC	CASRPTGFTASGANVLTF
NA	NA	TRBV9	TRBJ1-2	13	TGTGCCAGCGGGTCGGACCGGGGGGATGGCTACACCTTC	CASGSDRGDGYTF
TRBD1	NA	TRBV7-9	TRBJ1-1	15	TGTGCCAGCAGCACAGCACAGGGGGCCTACTCTGAAGCTTTCTTT	CASSTAQGAYSEAFF
TRBD1	NA	TRBV5-6	TRBJ2-7	15	TGTGCCAGCAGCCCCGGCCGTACAGGGGACCACGAGCAGTACTTC	CASSPGRTGDHEQYF
NA	NA	TRBV28	TRBJ2-5	16	TGTGCCAGCAGTCCTCGGGCCGGTCCTGGCCAAGAGACCCAGTACTTC	CASSPRAGPGQETQYF
NA	NA	TRBV29-1	TRBJ2-7	13	TGCAGCGTTGTGGGTAGCGACAATGGGGAGCAGTACTTC	CSVVGSDNGEQYF
NA	NA	TRBV10-3	TRBJ2-5	10	TGTGCCATCAGTTGGGAGACCCAGTACTTC	CAISWETQYF
NA	NA	TRBV19	TRBJ2-7	14	TGTGCCAGTAGTATGGCCAGGTTCGCCTACGAGCAGTACTTC	CASSMARFAYEQYF
NA	NA	TRBV5-3	TRBJ1-2	13	TGTGCCAGAAGCGGGAGAAGACGCATCAGCTACACCTTC	CARSGRRRISYTF
TRBD2	NA	TRBV9	TRBJ2-1	15	TGTGCCAGCAGCCAAGGAAGCGGGAGGTACAATGAGCAGTTCTTC	CASSQGSGRYNEQFF
NA	NA	TRBV21-1	TRBJ1-1	15	TGTGCCAGCAGCCAGAGGGACAGGCCGGGCACTGAAGCTTTCTTT	CASSQRDRPGTEAFF
NA	few	TRBV4-3	TRBJ1-1	13	TGCGCCAGCAGCCGGGCCCAGGGAACTGAAGCTTTCTTT	CASSRAQGTEAFF
NA	NA	TRBV5-6	TRBJ2-7	13	TGTGCCAGCAGCGCCGGACCCGGGGGCGAGCAGTACTTC	CASSAGPGGEQYF
TRBD2	NA	TRBV29-1	TRBJ2-1	18	TGCAGCGTTGAAGAAGGGTCTAGCGGGAGGGGATCCTACAATGAGCAGTTCTTC	CSVEEGSSGRGSYNEQFF
NA	NA	TRBV19	TRBJ2-7	14	TGTGCCAGTAGTATCCCCGGGGGAAACTACGAGCAGTACTTC	CASSIPGGNYEQYF
NA	NA	TRBV29-1	TRBJ2-7	13	TGCAGCGTTGAAGGGGACGACCTCTACGAGCAGTACTTC	CSVEGDDLYEQYF
TRBD2	NA	TRBV7-6	TRBJ2-7	18	TGTGCCAGCAGCCCGAGCGCGACTAGCGGGAGGTTCGTCGACGAGCAGTACTTC	CASSPSATSGRFVDEQYF
NA	NA	TRBV4-3	TRBJ1-2	15	TGCGCCAGCAGTTCCGGGGACCCAGATAGACATGGCTACACCTTC	CASSSGDPDRHGYTF
NA	NA	TRBV7-9	TRBJ2-7	14	TGTGCCAGCAGCTTAGTTTGGGCCGCGGACGAGCAGTACTTC	CASSLVWAADEQYF
TRBD2	once	TRBV2	TRBJ2-2	19	TGTGCCAGCAGCGGACTAGCGGGAGGAGTTATAGCGAACACCGGGGAGCTGTTTTTT	CASSGLAGGVIANTGELFF
TRBD2	NA	TRBV28	TRBJ2-1	18	TGTACCAGCAGTTATCCCCATACTAGCGGGAGTTCCTACAATGAGCAGTTCTTC	CTSSYPHTSGSSYNEQFF
NA	NA	TRBV25-1	TRBJ2-5	11	TGTGCCAGCAGTGCCCTGGAGACCCAGTACTTC	CASSALETQYF
NA	NA	TRBV13	TRBJ2-3	12	TGTGCCAGCAGCTTAGGCCCAGATACGCAGTATTTT	CASSLGPDTQYF
NA	NA	TRBV6-5	TRBJ1-2	14	TGTGCCAGCACCCCACCCGGAACCCCCAGCGGCTACACCTTC	CASTPPGTPSGYTF
NA	NA	TRBV30	TRBJ2-1	13	TGTGCCTGGAGTGTGAATGATTACAATGAGCAGTTCTTC	CAWSVNDYNEQFF
NA	NA	TRBV6-1	TRBJ2-7	15	TGTGCCAGCAGTGAAGCGCTAGGTTCCTTCTACGAGCAGTACTTC	CASSEALGSFYEQYF
NA	once	TRBV7-2	TRBJ2-7	13	TGTGCCAGCAGCTTACGGCCCGTCTACGAGCAGTACTTC	CASSLRPVYEQYF
TRBD1	NA	TRBV10-3	TRBJ2-1	18	TGTGCCATCAGTGAGTCCCGTACTGGGACAGGGGTTCTCAATGAGCAGTTCTTC	CAISESRTGTGVLNEQFF
NA	NA	TRBV19	TRBJ1-5	14	TGTGCCAGTAGCGAGGCAGGGTTCAATCAGCCCCAGCATTTT	CASSEAGFNQPQHF
NA	NA	TRBV4-3	TRBJ1-4	16	TGCGCCAGCAGCCAAGGAATGCGGGAGCGGGGTGAAAAACTGTTTTTT	CASSQGMRERGEKLFF
NA	NA	TRBV9	TRBJ2-7	14	TGTGCCAGCAGCGTAGAACAGTCGGGGGACGAGCAGTACTTC	CASSVEQSGDEQYF
TRBD2	NA	TRBV29-1	TRBJ2-5	15	TGCAGCGTTGAAGATCTGGCTAGCGGGGAAAGGGGCCAGTACTTC	CSVEDLASGERGQYF
NA	once	TRBV4-3	TRBJ1-2	16	TGCGCCAGCAGCCAAGAATTGGGCCTTCTTAACTATGGCTACACCTTC	CASSQELGLLNYGYTF
NA	NA	TRBV11-1	TRBJ2-4	15	TGTGCCAGCAGCTTAGGTGGGGGCGTTGGGAACATTCAGTACTTC	CASSLGGGVGNIQYF
NA	NA	TRBV11-2	TRBJ2-5	11	TGTGCCAGCAGCTTTGATGACTCCCAGTACTTC	CASSFDDSQYF